This passage covers 11 T cell receptor beta chains from one sample sequenced in a study of memory CD4+ T cells and cytomegalovirus serostatus. Single viable CD3+CD4+CD8-CD45RO+ cells were sorted as the memory CD4+ T cells. Assay used: immunoSEQ multiplex PCR; TCRdb lists only in-frame clones, some missing. The sample gives about 52,000 clones, around 78% of which show up once; 0.77% is in the top ten. The sample taken for sequencing was memory CD4+ T cells from blood. The origin of the receptors is an adult in good health and CMV-seronegative.

This clone has only a few counts. The chain has TRBV5-1 and TRBJ1-5; D unresolved. The CDR3 is made up of 16 amino acids. Germline CDR1 is SGHRS and CDR2 is YFSETQ. V was shortened by 0 bases and J by 0 bases, with 10 bases between the two germline ends. CDR3 protein: CASSLEGGNSNQPQHF. The DNA of the CDR3 is TGCGCCAGCAGCTTGGAGGGAGGGAATAGCAATCAGCCCCAGCATTTT.

The rearrangement joins TRBV5-1 to TRBJ2-2, with TRBD2 as a possible D gene (6 bases). V was cut by 2 bases and J by 5 bases, with 7 bases left in between. The CDR3 sequence is 13 residues long. Germline values: CDR1 SGHRS, CDR2 YFSETQ. The DNA for the CDR3 is TGCGCCAGCAGCTTAGGGACTACCGGGGAGCTGTTTTTT. As protein: CASSLGTTGELFF.

The rearrangement links TRBV7-9 to TRBJ2-7, with 8 bases lining up with TRBD1. Per germline, CDR1 SEHNR and CDR2 FQNEAQ (reference sequence). Trimming took 5 bases from V and 8 from J; bases not matched to a gene: 5. CDR3 size: 12 residues. DNA for the CDR3: TGTGCCAGCAGCCCCGGGACAGGCAAGCAGTACTTC. Translation: CASSPGTGKQYF.

This clone was picked up one time. The V gene is TRBV27, the J gene TRBJ1-2, with D unresolved. CDR1 is MNHEY and CDR2 is SMNVEV in the germline V gene (reference sequence). The CDR3 contains 15 residues. V dropped 0 bases and J dropped 5 bases, with 13 bases sitting between them. Here the CDR3 DNA reads TGTGCCAGCAGTTTATCTCCAAGGGCTTCGTATGGCTACACCTTC. Its translation: CASSLSPRASYGYTF.

The rearrangement joins TRBV9 to TRBJ2-1; D is perhaps TRBD1 or TRBD2 (5 bases each). Germline lookup yields CDR1 SGDLS and CDR2 YYNGEE. The CDR3 is 16 amino acids. Deletions cut 4 bases from V and 0 bases from J, with 14 bases between. The CDR3 region is CASSPWDPRSYNEQFF. The CDR3 bases are TGTGCCAGCAGCCCATGGGACCCCCGCTCCTACAATGAGCAGTTCTTC.

This clone appeared a few times. V is TRBV19 and J is TRBJ1-3; D is unresolved. Trimming removed 6 bases from V and 0 bases from J, with 9 bases in between. The CDR3 has 14 amino acids. CDR1 is LNHDA, CDR2 SQIVND, per germline (reference sequence). For the CDR3, the DNA is TGTGCCAGTAGAGGCAGGAGCTCTGGAAACACCATATATTTT. Translating it yields CASRGRSSGNTIYF. Full variable domain (rest looked up from reference TRBV19 and TRBJ1-3): DGGITQSPKYLFRKEGQNVTLSCEQNLNHDAMYWYRQDPGQGLRLIYYSQIVNDFQKGDIAEGYSVSREKKESFPLTVTSAQKNPTAFYLCASRGRSSGNTIYFGEGSWLTVV.

This chain connects TRBV19 to TRBJ1-2; the D gene is possibly TRBD1 (6 bases). This CDR3 region has 13 residues. Germline V gene sequence: CDR1 LNHDA, CDR2 SQIVND (reference sequence). V was pared by 10 bases and J by 9 bases, with 21 bases between. Here the CDR3 reads CATYLADRRSYTF. In DNA, the CDR3 is TGTGCCACCTACCTTGCGGACAGAAGGAGCTACACCTTC. Supplemented by reference TRBV19 and TRBJ1-2, the full variable domain reads DGGITQSPKYLFRKEGQNVTLSCEQNLNHDAMYWYRQDPGQGLRLIYYSQIVNDFQKGDIAEGYSVSREKKESFPLTVTSAQKNPTAFYLCATYLADRRSYTFGSGTRLTVV.

This clone appeared once. This chain joins TRBV5-1 and TRBJ2-1; 8 positions match TRBD2. CDR3 length: 15 residues. Germline assignment: CDR1 SGHRS and CDR2 YFSETQ. The V and J ends lost 0 bases and 3 bases, in that order; junction bases with no gene match: 2. The chain's CDR3 is CASSLAAGGYNEQFF. In DNA form, the CDR3 reads TGCGCCAGCAGCTTGGCGGCGGGGGGCTACAATGAGCAGTTCTTC.

This chain uses TRBV18 with TRBJ2-2, with 7 positions matching TRBD1. Germline V gives CDR1 KGHSH, CDR2 LQKENI. This CDR3 region has 13 residues. V gave up 8 bases and J gave up 3 bases; unmatched junction bases: 3. CDR3 amino acids: CASHQGDTGELFF. CDR3 nucleotide sequence: TGTGCCAGCCATCAGGGGGACACCGGGGAGCTGTTTTTT.

This clone occurred a few times. V is TRBV19 and J is TRBJ1-5; weak D call: TRBD1 (5 bases). Germline V lookup: CDR1 LNHDA, CDR2 SQIVND (reference sequence). There are 15 residues in the CDR3. V shed 6 bases and J shed 4 bases, with 16 bases lying between them. The CDR3, as DNA: TGTGCCAGTAGGATCGACAGAACATATAATCAGCCCCAGCATTTT. This codes for CASRIDRTYNQPQHF. The variable domain in full, with the rest retrieved from reference TRBV19 and TRBJ1-5, is DGGITQSPKYLFRKEGQNVTLSCEQNLNHDAMYWYRQDPGQGLRLIYYSQIVNDFQKGDIAEGYSVSREKKESFPLTVTSAQKNPTAFYLCASRIDRTYNQPQHFGDGTRLSIL.

This clone was observed a single time. V and J are TRBV28 and TRBJ1-2; possibly TRBD1 for D (5 bases). Germline CDR1 MDHEN, CDR2 SYDVKM. The ends were cut back, 3 bases at V and 4 bases at J, with 12 bases in the middle. CDR3 length equals 14 residues. DNA for the CDR3: TGTGCCAGCAGTTTCGGCAGGGAGACCTATGGCTACACCTTC. Its protein is CASSFGRETYGYTF.